The next 11 T cell receptor beta chains were all read from a single sample in a study of blood T cell repertoires in COVID-19. Repertoires were generated with immunoSEQ multiplex PCR, while TCRdb's copy carries only in-frame clones and drops some. The sample has about 76,000 clones, roughly nine tenths seen once. Sequences were obtained from peripheral blood. Receptor source: a human donor in a cohort sampled during active COVID-19.

The chain combines TRBV6-2 or TRBV6-3 with TRBJ2-1; TRBD2 is a possible D gene (6 bases). With 7 bases removed from V and 3 bases from J, the gap between germline ends came to 16 bases. Germline V gene data show CDR1 as MNHEY and CDR2 as SVGEGT. CDR3 length: 15 amino acids. The CDR3 sequence: CASNPLRGIYNEQFF. The CDR3, as DNA: TGTGCCAGCAACCCCCTGCGGGGAATCTACAATGAGCAGTTCTTC.

The CDR3 nucleotides read TGTGCCAGCAGTTTAGCTAGAGACTACGAGCAGTACTTC. Translated, it gives CASSLARDYEQYF. This rearrangement joins TRBV27 to TRBJ2-7; D unresolved. CDR3 length: 13 residues. Between the trimmed V and J ends, which lost 2 bases and 3 bases, there was a span of 8 bases. Germline CDR1 and CDR2: MNHEY and SMNVEV (reference sequence).

This chain joins TRBV15 and TRBJ2-1, with D maybe TRBD2 (5 bases). Germline CDR1 and CDR2: LNHNV and YYDKDF (reference sequence). The CDR3 consists of 16 residues. The ends were cut back, 0 bases at V and 4 bases at J, with 13 bases in the middle. The CDR3 sequence: CATSREASRRYNEQFF. The CDR3 bases are TGTGCCACCAGCAGAGAGGCTAGCCGACGGTACAATGAGCAGTTCTTC.

Of note for this clone: An end of the junction does not agree with germline; a read error may underlie this. The chain couples TRBV6-2 or TRBV6-3 to TRBJ2-1; no firm D call. There are 11 residues in the CDR3. Germline V CDR1 and CDR2: MNHEY, SVGEGT. CDR3 residues: CASSSFNEQFF. Written as DNA, the CDR3 is TGTGCCAGCAGTTCCTTCAATGAGCAGTTCTTC.

This clone was recorded once. CDR3 region: CASSYSTSGSESYNEQFF. DNA of the CDR3: TGTGCCAGCAGTTATTCGACTAGCGGGAGTGAGTCCTACAATGAGCAGTTCTTC. The gene calls are TRBV6-2 or TRBV6-3 and TRBJ2-1; 12 bases match TRBD2. This CDR3 region has 18 residues. J gave up 1 base and V 3 bases, and 7 bases lay outside the gene matches. CDR1 is MNHEY, CDR2 SVGEGT, per germline.

This chain links TRBV9 with TRBJ1-5; no clear D. This CDR3 is built from 14 residues. CDR1 SGDLS and CDR2 YYNGEE come from the germline V gene. V lost 2 bases and J lost 0, with 6 bases in between. The CDR3 sequence: CASSVAGSNQPQHF. DNA of the CDR3: TGTGCCAGCAGCGTCGCGGGTAGCAATCAGCCCCAGCATTTT. Based on the CDR3 plus reference TRBV9 and TRBJ1-5, the full variable domain is DSGVTQTPKHLITATGQRVTLRCSPRSGDLSVYWYQQSLDQGLQFLIQYYNGEERAKGNILERFSAQQFPDLHSELNLSSLELGDSALYFCASSVAGSNQPQHFGDGTRLSIL.

This chain joins TRBV9 and TRBJ2-1; D might be TRBD2 (6 bases). Trimming removed 4 bases at V and 5 bases at J, with 7 bases between. From germline, CDR1 is SGDLS and CDR2 YYNGEE. The CDR3 is 12 residues long. The CDR3 sequence: CASSRRDNEQFF. The CDR3 nucleotides are TGTGCCAGCAGCCGGAGGGACAATGAGCAGTTCTTC. The whole variable domain, remainder taken from reference TRBV9 and TRBJ2-1, is DSGVTQTPKHLITATGQRVTLRCSPRSGDLSVYWYQQSLDQGLQFLIQYYNGEERAKGNILERFSAQQFPDLHSELNLSSLELGDSALYFCASSRRDNEQFFGPGTRLTVL.

The chain combines TRBV10-1 with TRBJ1-2; D gene uncertain. The CDR3 loop spans 15 amino acids. Between the trimmed V and J ends, which lost 2 bases and 5 bases, there was a span of 15 bases. Germline values: CDR1 WNHNN, CDR2 SYGVQD (reference sequence). The CDR3 DNA follows: TGCGCCAGCAGTGAGATAAAACCGTTACGGTATGGCTACACCTTC. It is translated as CASSEIKPLRYGYTF.

V usage is TRBV2 and J usage is TRBJ2-2; 12 nucleotides line up with TRBD2. This CDR3 region has 16 residues. The germline V gene encodes CDR1 SNHLY and CDR2 FYNNEI. With 8 bases clipped from V and 4 bases from J, the junction kept 8 bases outside the gene matches. CDR3: CASLTSGRSGTGELFF. The CDR3 coding sequence is TGTGCCAGCCTAACTAGCGGGAGGTCTGGCACCGGGGAGCTGTTTTTT.

The V gene is TRBV5-1, the J gene TRBJ2-3, with D maybe TRBD1 (6 bases). V lost 3 bases to trimming and J lost 5 bases, with 16 bases between them. From germline, CDR1 is SGHRS and CDR2 YFSETQ. The CDR3 consists of 15 residues. CDR3 sequence (DNA): TGCGCCAGCAGCTATGGACAGCCCGGGGTAGATACGCAGTATTTT. Its protein product is CASSYGQPGVDTQYF.

The chain carries TRBV4-3 and TRBJ2-7, with D maybe TRBD1 (5 bases). Germline V gives CDR1 LGHNA, CDR2 YSLEER. CDR3 length: 15 amino acids. V shed 4 bases and J shed 0 bases, with 13 bases lying between them. The CDR3 region is CASSLREDTSYEQYF. In DNA, the CDR3 is TGCGCCAGCAGCCTGCGAGAGGACACCTCCTACGAGCAGTACTTC.